This entry lists 19 T cell receptor beta chains sequenced from one sample in a study of identical twins. TCRdb analysed the 5' RACE reads with MiXCR anew, one entry per CDR3 protein. The sample has approximately 94,000 distinct CDR3 sequences, about 5.6% seen once. The sequenced material came from memory T cells sorted from blood. These receptors all come from a woman aged 45-65 years in good health.

This clonotype was seen ten or more times. The chain recombines TRBV6-2 or TRBV6-3 with TRBJ2-1; D possibly uses TRBD1 or TRBD2 (5 bases each). The germline gives CDR1 MNHEY, CDR2 SVGEGT. The V end lost 7 bases, the J end lost 14 bases, and 30 bases lay between the germline ends. This CDR3 comprises 16 residues. The CDR3 loop is CASTPLPGPQALGEFF. In nucleotides, the CDR3 is TGTGCCAGCACTCCCCTCCCGGGACCTCAGGCCCTGGGGGAGTTCTTC.

In this sample, this clonotype turned up many times. The chain joins TRBV10-2 to TRBJ2-7; D perhaps matches TRBD2 (6 bases). V lost 0 bases, J lost 4 bases, and 7 bases lay in between. CDR3 length equals 13 residues. CDR1 and CDR2 from the germline V gene are WSHSY and SAAADI. As DNA, the CDR3 is TGCGCCAGCAGTGAGTCGGGACTGTACGAGCAGTACGTC. Translation gives CASSESGLYEQYV.

In this sample, this clonotype turned up many times. The CDR3: CASSRGTIPYNEQFF. The CDR3, as DNA: TGTGCCAGCAGCCGAGGGACTATACCGTACAATGAGCAGTTCTTC. The chain has TRBV11-2 and TRBJ2-1; 7 bases fit TRBD2. The junction had 8 bases not matched to a gene; V was cut back by 5 bases and J by 4 bases. The germline V gene has CDR1 SGHAT and CDR2 FQNNGV. The CDR3 contains 15 residues.

This clonotype was counted ten times or more. This chain links TRBV20-1 with TRBJ2-1; 9 bases are shared with TRBD1. The germline V gene encodes CDR1 DFQATT and CDR2 SNEGSKA (reference sequence). There are 16 residues in the CDR3. The V and J ends lost 6 bases and 0 bases, in that order; junction bases with no gene match: 9. Here the CDR3 DNA reads TGCAGTGCAGGGGGGGGGACAGGGAGCTCCTACAATGAGCAGTTCTTC. This sequence encodes CSAGGGTGSSYNEQFF.

The chain joins TRBV7-6 to TRBJ2-1, with D perhaps being TRBD1 or TRBD2 (5 bases each). From germline, CDR1 is SGHVS and CDR2 FNYEAQ. Trimming took off 4 bases at V and 7 bases at J, with 8 bases between the two ends. The CDR3 loop spans 12 amino acids. CDR3 amino acids: CASSSWGNEQFF. The CDR3 nucleotides read TGTGCCAGCAGCTCTTGGGGGAATGAGCAGTTCTTC.

In this sample, this clonotype turned up many times. The chain employs TRBV4-2 and TRBJ2-7; 7 positions agree with TRBD2. Germline V gene sequence: CDR1 LGHNA, CDR2 YNFKEQ. The J segment lost 1 base and the V segment lost 0 bases, leaving 9 bases of the junction unmatched. The CDR3 has 17 amino acids. The CDR3 spells CASSQDVGAGASYEQYF. The DNA of the CDR3 is TGTGCCAGCAGCCAAGATGTCGGTGCGGGAGCATCCTACGAGCAGTACTTC.

This clonotype came up many times. The V gene is TRBV20-1, the J gene TRBJ2-2; no clear D gene. This CDR3 has 13 amino acids. In germline, CDR1 is DFQATT, CDR2 SNEGSKA (reference sequence). Trimming cost V 2 bases and J 5 bases, with 9 bases left between them. The CDR3 coding sequence is TGCAGTGCTAGAACAGCAGCGACCGGGGAGCTGTTTTTT. Its translation is CSARTAATGELFF.

This chain's CDR3 is CASSLILAGTRGTDTQYF. CDR3 DNA sequence: TGTGCCAGCAGTTTAATTCTAGCGGGCACGCGGGGCACAGATACGCAGTATTTT. The chain is built from TRBV27 and TRBJ2-3; 8 bases agree with TRBD2. The CDR3 runs to 18 residues. V gave up 2 bases and J gave up 1 base; unmatched junction bases: 11. In germline, CDR1 is MNHEY, CDR2 SMNVEV (reference sequence).

This clonotype has at least ten counts. This sequence joins TRBV6-2 or TRBV6-3 and TRBJ2-2, with 7 bases identical to TRBD1. The CDR3 runs to 13 residues. The J segment lost 7 bases and the V segment lost 8 bases, leaving 7 bases of the junction unmatched. Germline loops: CDR1 MNHEY, CDR2 SVGEGT. CDR3 in amino acids: CASVRDRGGELFF. The CDR3 DNA reads TGTGCCAGCGTCCGGGACAGAGGCGGGGAGCTGTTTTTT.

This clonotype came up a few times. V usage is TRBV19 and J usage is TRBJ1-5; 10 nucleotides agree with TRBD1. With V trimmed by 5 bases and J by 5 bases, 9 bases remained unmatched. Germline-derived CDR1 and CDR2 are LNHDA and SQIVND (reference sequence). The CDR3 has 16 residues. CDR3 sequence reads: CASSSRDRGMDQPQHF. The CDR3 DNA is TGTGCCAGTAGTTCGAGGGACAGGGGAATGGATCAGCCCCAGCATTTT.

V usage is TRBV5-1 and J usage is TRBJ2-4, with 7 nucleotides matching TRBD2. CDR1 is SGHRS, CDR2 YFSETQ, per germline. V shed 1 base and J 8 bases; nucleotides not matched to a gene: 9. CDR3 length equals 15 residues. CDR3 in DNA: TGCGCCAGCAGCTTGAATTCGGGGAGGGTTGACATTCAGTACTTC. It encodes CASSLNSGRVDIQYF.

This clonotype was detected ten times or more. The genes are TRBV15 and TRBJ2-7; 9 nucleotides line up with TRBD2. The CDR3 totals 14 residues. CDR1 and CDR2 from the germline V gene are LNHNV and YYDKDF (reference sequence). The junction had 6 bases not matched to a gene; V was cut back by 5 bases and J by 4 bases. CDR3 amino acids: CATSRSSGSYEQYF. DNA of the CDR3: TGTGCCACCAGCCGGAGTAGCGGGAGTTACGAGCAGTACTTC.

At least ten counts were recorded for this clonotype. The rearrangement links TRBV29-1 to TRBJ1-1; no firm D call. The CDR3 length is 11 residues. Per germline, CDR1 SQVTM and CDR2 ANQGSEA. Trimming cost V 7 bases and J 2 bases, with 8 bases left between them. This CDR3 is CSAGENTEAFF. The CDR3 region has the DNA TGCAGCGCGGGAGAAAACACTGAAGCTTTCTTT.

This clonotype was counted at least ten times. The chain is built from TRBV12-3 or TRBV12-4 and TRBJ2-1; 8 positions match TRBD2. This CDR3 is 16 amino acids long. J gave up 6 bases and V 4 bases, and 11 bases lay outside the gene matches. The CDR3 protein is CASSSALAVLGNEQFF. CDR3 DNA: TGTGCCAGCAGTTCCGCACTAGCGGTCCTCGGCAATGAGCAGTTCTTC.

In this sample, this clonotype turned up a few times. This may be a read error: a much more frequent sequence differs by one nucleotide. The rearrangement joins TRBV19 to TRBJ1-1; D ambiguous. Trimming took 4 bases from V and 0 from J, leaving 6 bases between them. Germline V gene lookup returns CDR1 LNHDA and CDR2 SQIVND (reference sequence). The CDR3 spans 13 residues. Here the CDR3 DNA reads TGTGCCAGTAGTAACAGCATGAACACTGAAGCTTTCTTT. Amino acids: CASSNSMNTEAFF. Complete variable domain (other parts from reference TRBV19 and TRBJ1-1): DGGITQSPKYLFRKEGQNVTLSCEQNLNHDAMYWYRQDPGQGLRLIYYSQIVNDFQKGDIAEGYSVSREKKESFPLTVTSAQKNPTAFYLCASSNSMNTEAFFGQGTRLTVV.

Regarding this clonotype: The limits of the CDR3 on the DNA are not certain, so only TCRdb's listed CDR3 is given. The V and J genes are TRBV7-9 and TRBJ1-4; TRBD1 is taken as the D call from the table, unchecked against the DNA. The CDR3 region is 18 residues in length, termini included. Germline CDR1 SEHNR, CDR2 FQNEAQ (reference sequence). This chain's CDR3 is CASSLTRGTSTNEKLFFF.

Ten or more counts support this clonotype. V and J are TRBV20-1 and TRBJ2-5, with D possibly matching TRBD1 (6 bases). Trimming pared 6 bases from V and 1 base from J, leaving 18 bases between. CDR1 DFQATT and CDR2 SNEGSKA come from the germline V gene (reference sequence). This CDR3 comprises 15 residues. The CDR3 DNA reads TGCAGTGCGGGGCACGCTCAGGGGATCCAAGAGACCCAGTACTTC. Translation gives CSAGHAQGIQETQYF.

This clonotype was detected a few times. This rearrangement joins TRBV2 to TRBJ2-1, with 8 bases matching TRBD2. Trimming removed 6 bases from V and 7 bases from J; junction bases left unmatched: 11. The germline V gene encodes CDR1 SNHLY and CDR2 FYNNEI. The CDR3 spans 15 residues. The CDR3 spells CASRRSGSLTNEQFF. CDR3 DNA: TGTGCCAGCAGGAGGAGCGGGAGTTTAACAAATGAGCAGTTCTTC.

This clonotype was detected many times. This chain connects TRBV10-3 to TRBJ1-1; D is unclear. The CDR3 extends over 13 amino acids. V lost 7 bases to trimming and J lost 5 bases, with 14 bases between them. In germline, CDR1 is ENHRY, CDR2 SYGVKD. The CDR3 protein is CAIISGVGTEAFF. CDR3 DNA sequence: TGTGCCATCATCTCCGGGGTGGGAACTGAAGCTTTCTTT.